Each of the 10 T cell receptor beta chains below was sequenced from the same sample in a study of cytomegalovirus exposure and HLA in healthy donors. PCR employed 60 Vbeta and 13 Jbeta primers. Measured with immunoSEQ multiplex PCR; TCRdb has only the in-frame clones, and not every one. This table holds around 40,000 clones. Sequenced material: PBMCs. The source is a man younger than 40 in good health and CMV-seronegative.

The chain is built from TRBV7-9 and TRBJ1-1; D possibly corresponds to TRBD1 (6 bases). The germline CDR1 and CDR2 sequences are SEHNR and FQNEAQ (reference sequence). Trimming took 1 base from V and 5 from J, leaving 11 bases between them. The CDR3 consists of 14 residues. The CDR3 spells CASSLVDRGTEAFF. CDR3 sequence (DNA): TGTGCCAGCAGCTTAGTGGACAGAGGAACTGAAGCTTTCTTT. Full variable domain (missing parts from reference TRBV7-9 and TRBJ1-1): DTGVSQNPRHKITKRGQNVTFRCDPISEHNRLYWYRQTLGQGPEFLTYFQNEAQLEKSRLLSDRFSAERPKGSFSTLEIQRTEQGDSAMYLCASSLVDRGTEAFFGQGTRLTVV.

The V and J genes are TRBV6-5 and TRBJ2-7, with D perhaps TRBD2 (6 bases). CDR1 and CDR2 (germline): MNHEY, SVGAGI. The CDR3 spans 14 residues. Trimming left V 7 bases short and J 2 bases short, with 15 bases between. DNA of the CDR3: TGTGCCAGCAAGGAGGGGTCCCAAGCCTACGAGCAGTACTTC. Protein product: CASKEGSQAYEQYF.

The rearrangement uses TRBV27 and TRBJ1-1; possible D gene TRBD1, 5 bases. V was shortened by 3 bases and J by 3 bases, with 14 bases between the two germline ends. The CDR3 totals 15 residues. In germline, CDR1 is MNHEY, CDR2 SMNVEV (reference sequence). The CDR3 DNA reads as TGTGCCAGCAGTTTTTACGGGGGGAGGGACACTGAAGCTTTCTTT. Its translation: CASSFYGGRDTEAFF.

The chain has TRBV4-3 and TRBJ2-2; 8 bases agree with TRBD2. The CDR3 is 18 amino acids. Germline V gives CDR1 LGHNA, CDR2 YSLEER. Unmatched junction bases numbered 10, after V lost 0 bases and J lost 4 bases. CDR3 residues: CASSQDFPGGLSTGELFF. Here the CDR3 DNA reads TGCGCCAGCAGCCAAGATTTTCCGGGAGGGCTTTCCACCGGGGAGCTGTTTTTT.

A remark on this clone: A junction boundary mismatches the germline segment, possibly from a read error. The rearrangement uses TRBV4-1 and TRBJ2-2; TRBD1 matches at 7 bases. Germline values: CDR1 MGHRA, CDR2 YSYEKL. This CDR3 has 15 amino acids. The CDR3 DNA reads TGCGCCAGCAGCCCATTGACAGGGAACCCCGGGGAGCTGTTTTTT. Encoded protein: CASSPLTGNPGELFF.

CDR3 nucleotides: TGCGCCAGCAGCTTGTCGCAGGGGGCGATCTATGGCTACACCTTC. Its translation: CASSLSQGAIYGYTF. The V and J genes are TRBV5-1 and TRBJ1-2; TRBD1 matches at 8 bases. The germline V gene has CDR1 SGHRS and CDR2 YFSETQ. Trimming at V came to 1 base and at J to 4 bases, leaving 6 bases not matched to a gene. The CDR3 is 15 amino acids.

The chain employs TRBV7-2 and TRBJ1-4; D is perhaps TRBD1 (6 bases). The V gene lost 1 base and the J gene lost 3 bases, with 9 bases spanning the gap. The V gene's germline CDR1 is SGHTA and CDR2 FQGNSA. The CDR3 has 15 amino acids. DNA of the CDR3: TGTGCCAGCAGCTTAGACAGGGCTGCTAATGAAAAACTGTTTTTT. Translating it yields CASSLDRAANEKLFF.

This chain connects TRBV9 to TRBJ1-3; 7 bases agree with TRBD1. CDR3 length equals 15 residues. Germline values: CDR1 SGDLS, CDR2 YYNGEE. The junction had 4 bases not matched to a gene; V was cut back by 4 bases and J by 0 bases. This chain's CDR3 is CASSSRDSSGNTIYF. CDR3 DNA sequence: TGTGCCAGCAGCAGCCGGGACAGCTCTGGAAACACCATATATTTT.

The chain recombines TRBV29-1 with TRBJ2-7, with 9 bases aligning to TRBD1. CDR3 length: 12 residues. Trimming at V came to 6 bases and at J to 3 bases, leaving 3 bases not matched to a gene. Looked up from germline, CDR1 is SQVTM and CDR2 is ANQGSEA. The CDR3 loop reads CSVGTGNYEQYF. As DNA, the CDR3 is TGCAGCGTCGGGACAGGGAACTACGAGCAGTACTTC.

The chain couples TRBV30 to TRBJ1-1, with D maybe TRBD1 (6 bases). The CDR3 runs to 12 residues. CDR1 and CDR2 (germline): GTSNPN, SVGIG (reference sequence). V was cut by 3 bases and J by 5 bases, with 10 bases left in between. CDR3 nucleotide sequence: TGTGCCTGGAGGAAGGGGGGGACTGAAGCTTTCTTT. Its translation: CAWRKGGTEAFF.